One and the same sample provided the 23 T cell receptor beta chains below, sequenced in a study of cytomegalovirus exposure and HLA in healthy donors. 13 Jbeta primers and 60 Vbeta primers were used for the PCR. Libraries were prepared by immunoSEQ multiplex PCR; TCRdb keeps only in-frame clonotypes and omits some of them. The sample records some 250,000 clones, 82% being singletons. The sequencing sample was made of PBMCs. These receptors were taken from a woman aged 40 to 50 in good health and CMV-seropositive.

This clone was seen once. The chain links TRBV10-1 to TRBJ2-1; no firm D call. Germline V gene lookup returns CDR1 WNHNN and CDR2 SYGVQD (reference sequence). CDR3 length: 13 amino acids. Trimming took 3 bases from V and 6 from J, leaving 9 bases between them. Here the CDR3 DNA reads TGCGCCAGCAGTGACCCCGCAGGCAATGAGCAGTTCTTC. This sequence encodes CASSDPAGNEQFF.

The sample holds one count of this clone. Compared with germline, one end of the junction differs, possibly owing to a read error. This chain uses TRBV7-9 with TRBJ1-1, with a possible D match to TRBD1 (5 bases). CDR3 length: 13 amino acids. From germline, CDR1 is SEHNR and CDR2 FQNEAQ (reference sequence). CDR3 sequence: CSSSPKGFLEAFF. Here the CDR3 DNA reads TGTTCCAGCAGCCCCAAGGGGTTTCTGGAAGCTTTCTTT.

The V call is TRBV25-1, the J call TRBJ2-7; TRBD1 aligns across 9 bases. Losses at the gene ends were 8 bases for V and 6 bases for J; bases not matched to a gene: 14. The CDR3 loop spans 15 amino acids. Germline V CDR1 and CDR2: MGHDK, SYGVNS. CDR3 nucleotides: TGTGCCAGCTTGCCCGCCGGGACAGGGTTATCCGAGCAGTACTTC. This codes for CASLPAGTGLSEQYF.

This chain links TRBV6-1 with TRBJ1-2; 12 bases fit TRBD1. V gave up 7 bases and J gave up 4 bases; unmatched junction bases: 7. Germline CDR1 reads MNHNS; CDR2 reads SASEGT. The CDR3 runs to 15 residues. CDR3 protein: CASTPGTGGVYGYTF. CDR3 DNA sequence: TGTGCCAGCACTCCAGGGACAGGGGGCGTCTATGGCTACACCTTC.

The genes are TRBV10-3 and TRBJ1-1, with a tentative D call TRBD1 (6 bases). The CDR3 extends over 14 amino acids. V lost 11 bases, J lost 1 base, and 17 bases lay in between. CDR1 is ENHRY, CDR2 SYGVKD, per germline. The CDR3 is CAFSETGRNTEAFF. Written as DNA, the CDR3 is TGTGCCTTCTCCGAGACAGGTCGGAACACTGAAGCTTTCTTT.

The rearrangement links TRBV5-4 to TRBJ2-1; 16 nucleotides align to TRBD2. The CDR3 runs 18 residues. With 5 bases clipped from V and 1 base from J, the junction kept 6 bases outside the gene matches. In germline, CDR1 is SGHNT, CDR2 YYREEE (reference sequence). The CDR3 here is CASRAGTSGGGSYNEQFF. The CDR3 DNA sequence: TGTGCCAGCAGGGCCGGGACTAGCGGGGGGGGATCCTACAATGAGCAGTTCTTC.

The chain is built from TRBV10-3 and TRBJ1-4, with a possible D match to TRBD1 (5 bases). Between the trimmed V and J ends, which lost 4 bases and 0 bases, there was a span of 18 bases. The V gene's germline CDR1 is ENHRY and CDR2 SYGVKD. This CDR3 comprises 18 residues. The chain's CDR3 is CAISGQPTFRATNEKLFF. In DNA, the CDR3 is TGTGCCATCAGTGGACAGCCTACTTTCCGCGCAACTAATGAAAAACTGTTTTTT.

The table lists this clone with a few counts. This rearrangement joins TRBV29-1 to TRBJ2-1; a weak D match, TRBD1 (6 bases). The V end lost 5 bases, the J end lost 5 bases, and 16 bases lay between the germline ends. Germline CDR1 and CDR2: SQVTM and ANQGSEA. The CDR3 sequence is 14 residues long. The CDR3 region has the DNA TGCAGCGTTTTCCCGGGAACAGGGCACAATGAGCAGTTCTTC. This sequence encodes CSVFPGTGHNEQFF.

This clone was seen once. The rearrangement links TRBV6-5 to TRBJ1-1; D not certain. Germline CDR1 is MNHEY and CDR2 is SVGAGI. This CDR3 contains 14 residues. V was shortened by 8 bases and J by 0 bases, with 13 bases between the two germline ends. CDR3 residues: CASSSSTLNTEAFF. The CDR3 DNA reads TGTGCCAGCTCGAGCTCTACCTTGAACACTGAAGCTTTCTTT.

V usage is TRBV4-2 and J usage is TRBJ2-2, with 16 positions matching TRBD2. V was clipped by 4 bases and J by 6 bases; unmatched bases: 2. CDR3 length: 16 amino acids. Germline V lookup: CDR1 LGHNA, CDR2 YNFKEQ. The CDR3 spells CASSPGLAGGPGELFF. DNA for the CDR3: TGTGCCAGCAGCCCGGGACTAGCGGGGGGGCCCGGGGAGCTGTTTTTT.

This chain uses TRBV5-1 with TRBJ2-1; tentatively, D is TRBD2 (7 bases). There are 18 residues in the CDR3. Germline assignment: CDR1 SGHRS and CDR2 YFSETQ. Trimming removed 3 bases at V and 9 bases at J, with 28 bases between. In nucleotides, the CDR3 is TGCGCCAGCAGCTCCCATTTGTCCGGGGGGCTTTCTCTCGGTGAGCAGTTCTTC. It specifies CASSSHLSGGLSLGEQFF.

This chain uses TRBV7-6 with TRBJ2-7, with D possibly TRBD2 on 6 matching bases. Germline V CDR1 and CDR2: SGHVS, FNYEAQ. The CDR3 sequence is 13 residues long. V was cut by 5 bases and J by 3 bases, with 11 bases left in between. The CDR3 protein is CASSPPEGYEQYF. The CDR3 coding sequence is TGTGCCAGCAGCCCCCCGGAGGGCTACGAGCAGTACTTC.

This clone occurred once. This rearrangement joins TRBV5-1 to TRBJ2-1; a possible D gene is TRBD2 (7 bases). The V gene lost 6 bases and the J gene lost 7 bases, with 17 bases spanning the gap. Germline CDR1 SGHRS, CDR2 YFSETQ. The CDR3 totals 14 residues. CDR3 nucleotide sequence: TGCGCCAGCACTTCGGGGGGCGGGAAAAATGAGCAGTTCTTC. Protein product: CASTSGGGKNEQFF.

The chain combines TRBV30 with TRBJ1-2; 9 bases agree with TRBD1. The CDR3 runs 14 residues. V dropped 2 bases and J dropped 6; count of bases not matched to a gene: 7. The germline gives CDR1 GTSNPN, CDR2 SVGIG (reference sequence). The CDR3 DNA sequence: TGTGCCTGGAGTCCACTCGGGACAGGGAATGGCTACACCTTC. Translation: CAWSPLGTGNGYTF.

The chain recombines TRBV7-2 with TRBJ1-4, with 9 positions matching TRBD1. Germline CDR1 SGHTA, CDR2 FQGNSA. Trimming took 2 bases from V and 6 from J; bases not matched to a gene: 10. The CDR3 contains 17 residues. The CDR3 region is CASSLMGQGVRDEKLFF. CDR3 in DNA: TGTGCCAGCAGCTTAATGGGACAGGGAGTGAGGGATGAAAAACTGTTTTTT.

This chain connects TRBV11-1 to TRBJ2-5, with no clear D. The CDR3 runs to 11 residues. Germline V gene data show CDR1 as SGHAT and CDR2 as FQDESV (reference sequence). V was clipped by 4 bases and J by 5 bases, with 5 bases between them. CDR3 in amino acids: CASSSQETQYF. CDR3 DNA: TGTGCCAGCAGCTCCCAGGAGACCCAGTACTTC.

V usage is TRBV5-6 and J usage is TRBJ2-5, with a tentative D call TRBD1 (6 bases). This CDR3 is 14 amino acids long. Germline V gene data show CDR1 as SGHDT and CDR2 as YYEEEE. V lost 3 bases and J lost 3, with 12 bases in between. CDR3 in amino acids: CASSYLTGKETQYF. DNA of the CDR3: TGTGCCAGCAGCTACCTGACAGGAAAAGAGACCCAGTACTTC.

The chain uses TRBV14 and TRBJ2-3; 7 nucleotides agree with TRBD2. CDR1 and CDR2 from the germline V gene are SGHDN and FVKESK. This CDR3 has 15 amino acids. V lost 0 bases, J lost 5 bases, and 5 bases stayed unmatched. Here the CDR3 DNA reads TGTGCCAGCAGCCAAGATATCTTAGCGGGAGATACGCAGTATTTT. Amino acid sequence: CASSQDILAGDTQYF.

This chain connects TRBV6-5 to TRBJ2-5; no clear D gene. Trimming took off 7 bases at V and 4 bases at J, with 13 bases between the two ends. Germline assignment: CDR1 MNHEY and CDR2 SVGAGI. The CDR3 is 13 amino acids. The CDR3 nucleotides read TGTGCCAGCACCCCCAGCGTTGGAGAGACCCAGTACTTC. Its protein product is CASTPSVGETQYF.

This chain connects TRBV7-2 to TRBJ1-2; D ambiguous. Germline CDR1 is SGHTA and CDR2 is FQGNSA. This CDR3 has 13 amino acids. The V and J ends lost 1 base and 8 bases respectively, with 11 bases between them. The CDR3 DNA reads TGTGCCAGCAGCTTAGGCCACAGTACGGGCTACACCTTC. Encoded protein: CASSLGHSTGYTF.

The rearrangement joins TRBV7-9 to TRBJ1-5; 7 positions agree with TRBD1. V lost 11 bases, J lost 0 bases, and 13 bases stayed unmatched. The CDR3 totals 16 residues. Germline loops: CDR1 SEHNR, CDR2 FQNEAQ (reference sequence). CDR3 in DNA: TGTGCCGCCCCCCCCGGGACAGAATATAGCAATCAGCCCCAGCATTTT. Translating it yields CAAPPGTEYSNQPQHF.

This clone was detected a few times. CDR3 region: CASSLDGTGGGHTEAFF. The CDR3 region has the DNA TGTGCCAGCAGCTTGGATGGGACAGGGGGCGGGCACACTGAAGCTTTCTTT. This chain links TRBV5-4 with TRBJ1-1, with 12 bases fitting TRBD1. Germline CDR1 SGHNT, CDR2 YYREEE (reference sequence). The CDR3 length is 17 residues. After removal of 0 bases from V and 3 bases from J, the junction contained 6 bases not matched to a gene. Complete variable domain (other parts from reference TRBV5-4 and TRBJ1-1): ETGVTQSPTHLIKTRGQQVTLRCSSQSGHNTVSWYQQALGQGPQFIFQYYREEENGRGNFPPRFSGLQFPNYSSELNVNALELDDSALYLCASSLDGTGGGHTEAFFGQGTRLTVV.

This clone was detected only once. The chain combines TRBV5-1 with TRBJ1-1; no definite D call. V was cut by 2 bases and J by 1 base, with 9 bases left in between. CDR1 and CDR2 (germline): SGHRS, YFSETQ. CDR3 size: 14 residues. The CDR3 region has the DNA TGCGCCAGCAGCTTTAGAGGTGGGAACACTGAAGCTTTCTTT. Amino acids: CASSFRGGNTEAFF.